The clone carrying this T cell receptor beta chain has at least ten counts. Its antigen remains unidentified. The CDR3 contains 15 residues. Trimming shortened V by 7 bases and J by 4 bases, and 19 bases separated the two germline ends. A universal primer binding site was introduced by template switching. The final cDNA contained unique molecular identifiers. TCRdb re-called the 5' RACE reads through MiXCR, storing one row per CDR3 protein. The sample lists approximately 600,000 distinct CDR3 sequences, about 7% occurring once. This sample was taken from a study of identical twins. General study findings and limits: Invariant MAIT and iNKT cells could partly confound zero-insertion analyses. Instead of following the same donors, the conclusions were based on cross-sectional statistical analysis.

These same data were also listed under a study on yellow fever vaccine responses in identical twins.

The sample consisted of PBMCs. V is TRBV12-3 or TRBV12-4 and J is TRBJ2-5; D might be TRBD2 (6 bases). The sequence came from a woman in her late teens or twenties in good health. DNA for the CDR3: TGTGCCAGCACCCTTCTCGCAGGGCGGGGAGAGACCCAGTACTTC. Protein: CASTLLAGRGETQYF.